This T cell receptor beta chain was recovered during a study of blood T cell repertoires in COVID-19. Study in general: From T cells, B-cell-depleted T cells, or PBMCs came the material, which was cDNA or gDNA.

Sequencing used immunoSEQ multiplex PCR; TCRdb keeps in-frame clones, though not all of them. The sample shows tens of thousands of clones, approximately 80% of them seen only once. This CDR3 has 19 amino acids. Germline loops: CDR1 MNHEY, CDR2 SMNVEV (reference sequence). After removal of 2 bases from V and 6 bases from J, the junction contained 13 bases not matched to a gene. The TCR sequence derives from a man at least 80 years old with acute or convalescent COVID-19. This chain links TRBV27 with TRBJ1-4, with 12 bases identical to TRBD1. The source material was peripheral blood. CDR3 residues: CASSLSLPGQGARYEKLFF. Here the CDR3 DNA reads TGTGCCAGCAGTTTAAGCCTACCGGGACAGGGGGCGCGGTATGAAAAACTGTTTTTT.